This is a list of T cell receptor beta chains from one sample in a study of T cell responses to AZD1222 COVID-19 vaccine. The method was immunoSEQ multiplex PCR; TCRdb's version includes in-frame clones alone and lacks a portion of them. The sample consists of 130,000 to 150,000 clones, 75% to 95% of them appearing once. The starting material was peripheral blood, obtained on day 0 of MenACWY control vaccination. These receptors all stem from an adult in good health. CDR3s include the opening cysteine and the closing phenylalanine or tryptophan. The order of the fields is clone size, J gene, CDR3 length, D gene, V gene, CDR3 protein, CDR3 DNA. A D gene is named only where the DNA matches it firmly. For some rows the clone size is stated as once, few or many, or as a class when expanded; others skip it.

>.|TRBJ1-4|14|TRBD1|TRBV7-9
CASSYGQEGEKLFF
TGTGCCAGCAGCTACGGACAGGAAGGTGAAAAACTGTTTTTT
>once|TRBJ1-5|13|.|TRBV7-8
CASSLSLNQPQHF
TGTGCCAGCAGCTTATCGCTCAATCAGCCCCAGCATTTT
>.|TRBJ2-1|16|TRBD2|TRBV3-1/TRBV3-2
CASSQDLLAGVNEQFF
TGTGCCAGCAGCCAAGATCTGTTAGCGGGAGTAAATGAGCAGTTCTTC
>.|TRBJ2-2|13|TRBD2|TRBV27
CASSWTRSGELFF
TGTGCCAGCAGTTGGACTAGGTCCGGGGAGCTGTTTTTT
>.|TRBJ2-7|14|TRBD1|TRBV19
CASSRQGEYYEQYF
TGTGCCAGTAGTCGACAGGGAGAATACTACGAGCAGTACTTC
>.|TRBJ1-4|14|.|TRBV6-6
CASSYNRGNEKLFF
TGTGCCAGCAGTTACAATAGGGGGAATGAAAAACTGTTTTTT
>.|TRBJ2-3|16|TRBD2|TRBV6-2/TRBV6-3
CASSSRLAGGPYTQYF
TGTGCCAGCAGTTCCAGACTAGCGGGAGGGCCCTATACGCAGTATTTT
>.|TRBJ1-4|14|.|TRBV19
CASRPQGKDEKLFF
TGTGCCAGTAGGCCGCAGGGAAAGGATGAAAAACTGTTTTTT
>.|TRBJ1-2|13|.|TRBV30
CARSFSANYGYTF
TGTGCCAGGAGTTTCAGCGCTAACTATGGCTACACCTTC
>once|TRBJ1-1|18|TRBD1|TRBV18
CASSQIGTGRGVNTEAFF
TGTGCCAGCTCACAGATCGGGACAGGGAGGGGAGTGAACACTGAAGCTTTCTTT
>.|TRBJ1-1|14|TRBD1|TRBV12-5
CASGSGTDNTEAFF
TGTGCTAGTGGTTCAGGGACAGACAACACTGAAGCTTTCTTT
>.|TRBJ1-1|13|.|TRBV27
CASSFGRGTEAFF
TGTGCCAGCAGTTTTGGGAGGGGCACTGAAGCTTTCTTT
>.|TRBJ1-3|18|TRBD1|TRBV18
CASSPTSMMTGTGNTIYF
TGTGCCAGCTCACCCACCTCAATGATGACAGGGACAGGAAACACCATATATTTT
>.|TRBJ1-4|14|.|TRBV5-1
CASSVGQPNEKLFF
TGCGCCAGCAGCGTCGGACAGCCTAATGAAAAACTGTTTTTT
>.|TRBJ1-1|14|TRBD1|TRBV7-2
CASSGQASNTEAFF
TGTGCCAGCAGCGGACAGGCGTCGAACACTGAAGCTTTCTTT
>.|TRBJ1-5|15|.|TRBV2
CASRGRVQSNQPQHF
TGTGCCAGCAGAGGCCGGGTCCAAAGCAATCAGCCCCAGCATTTT
>.|TRBJ2-5|16|TRBD2|TRBV7-2
CASSSLSGRTAETQYF
TGTGCCAGCAGCTCCCTCAGCGGGAGAACAGCGGAGACCCAGTACTTC
>.|TRBJ2-7|14|.|TRBV15
CATSRVQGANEQYF
TGTGCCACCAGCAGAGTACAGGGAGCAAACGAGCAGTACTTC
>.|TRBJ1-4|16|.|TRBV15
CATSDSVSPRNEKLFF
TGTGCCACCTCCGACAGCGTATCGCCCCGAAATGAAAAACTGTTTTTT
>.|TRBJ2-7|18|TRBD2|TRBV27
CASSPRLAGVSLAYEQYF
TGTGCCAGCAGCCCCAGGCTAGCGGGAGTTAGTTTAGCCTACGAGCAGTACTTC
>.|TRBJ2-1|16|TRBD2|TRBV7-9
CASSTRLAGPLNEQFF
TGTGCCAGCAGCACTAGACTAGCGGGGCCACTCAATGAGCAGTTCTTC
>.|TRBJ2-3|15|.|TRBV28
CASSLWGVSTDTQYF
TGTGCCAGCAGTTTATGGGGAGTTAGCACAGATACGCAGTATTTT
>.|TRBJ2-7|12|.|TRBV13
CASSPSPYEQYF
TGTGCCAGCAGCCCTTCCCCCTACGAGCAGTACTTC
>.|TRBJ1-6|14|.|TRBV10-3
CAISEIWENSPLHF
TGTGCCATCAGTGAAATTTGGGAGAATTCACCCCTCCACTTT
>.|TRBJ2-3|18|TRBD1|TRBV2
CASRLSYPGTGGLDTQYF
TGTGCCAGCAGACTCTCCTACCCCGGGACAGGGGGCTTGGATACGCAGTATTTT
>.|TRBJ1-1|13|.|TRBV27
CASSFTVNTEAFF
TGTGCCAGCAGTTTCACAGTGAACACTGAAGCTTTCTTT
>once|TRBJ2-5|15|.|TRBV4-1
CASSHKQGIGETQYF
TGCGCCAGCAGCCACAAACAGGGTATCGGGGAGACCCAGTACTTC
>.|TRBJ2-1|19|TRBD1|TRBV11-3
CASSRGRGQGQGSYNEQFF
TGTGCCAGCAGCCGAGGTCGGGGACAGGGACAGGGCTCCTACAATGAGCAGTTCTTC
>.|TRBJ2-2|15|TRBD1|TRBV5-3
CARSSRDRGHGELFF
TGTGCCAGAAGCTCACGGGACAGGGGGCACGGGGAGCTGTTTTTT
>.|TRBJ2-7|18|.|TRBV7-2
CASSPMGAGGRRSYEQYF
TGTGCCAGCAGCCCGATGGGGGCTGGGGGTCGGAGGTCCTACGAGCAGTACTTC
>.|TRBJ2-2|14|.|TRBV27
CASSLRRNTGELFF
TGTGCCAGCAGTTTAAGACGGAACACCGGGGAGCTGTTTTTT
>.|TRBJ1-5|12|TRBD1|TRBV29-1
CSVRQGNQPQHF
TGCAGCGTTCGACAGGGGAATCAGCCCCAGCATTTT
>once|TRBJ1-5|14|.|TRBV2
CASSVEQGSQPQHF
TGTGCCAGCAGTGTGGAGCAGGGCAGCCAGCCCCAGCATTTT
>.|TRBJ1-2|13|.|TRBV12-3/TRBV12-4
CASTWDRNYGYTF
TGTGCCAGCACCTGGGACCGGAACTATGGCTACACCTTC
>.|TRBJ1-3|15|.|TRBV4-1
CASSQGTPSGNTIYF
TGCGCCAGCAGCCAAGGGACCCCCTCTGGAAACACCATATATTTT
>.|TRBJ1-1|14|.|TRBV7-2
CASSLAALNTEAFF
TGTGCCAGCAGCTTAGCAGCCCTGAACACTGAAGCTTTCTTT
>.|TRBJ2-7|16|TRBD1|TRBV28
CASSSARDRGLYEQYF
TGTGCCAGCAGCTCAGCCCGGGACAGGGGGCTTTACGAGCAGTACTTC
>.|TRBJ2-3|14|.|TRBV5-4
CASSLGRAPDTQYF
TGTGCCAGCAGCTTGGGGAGGGCCCCAGATACGCAGTATTTT
>.|TRBJ2-1|14|.|TRBV11-2
CASSQLIEYNEQFF
TGTGCCAGCAGCCAACTAATCGAGTACAATGAGCAGTTCTTC
>.|TRBJ1-6|13|.|TRBV2
CASSEETDSPLHF
TGTGCCAGCAGTGAAGAAACGGATTCACCCCTCCACTTT
>.|TRBJ1-1|14|TRBD1|TRBV24-1
CATSDRQGNTEAFF
TGTGCCACCAGTGATCGACAGGGAAACACTGAAGCTTTCTTT
>.|TRBJ2-7|15|TRBD2|TRBV10-2
CASSPGLAGRYEQYF
TGCGCCAGCAGTCCAGGACTAGCGGGGCGCTACGAGCAGTACTTC
>.|TRBJ1-4|16|TRBD1|TRBV28
CASRFPGQGVNEKLFF
TGTGCCAGCAGATTCCCGGGACAGGGAGTTAATGAAAAACTGTTTTTT
>.|TRBJ1-2|16|.|TRBV18
CASSPRWAKTNYGYTF
TGTGCCAGCTCACCAAGGTGGGCAAAGACTAACTATGGCTACACCTTC
>.|TRBJ2-1|14|.|TRBV11-2
CASSLAQSYNEQFF
TGTGCCAGCAGCTTAGCGCAGAGTTACAATGAGCAGTTCTTC
>.|TRBJ2-1|15|.|TRBV5-1
CASSLVVADYNEQFF
TGCGCCAGCAGCTTGGTGGTAGCGGACTACAATGAGCAGTTCTTC
>once|TRBJ2-1|16|.|TRBV3-1/TRBV3-2
CASSQQDSSSYNEQFF
TGTGCCAGCAGCCAACAGGACTCTAGCTCCTACAATGAGCAGTTCTTC
>.|TRBJ1-5|14|.|TRBV6-2/TRBV6-3
CASTPGQPNQPQHF
TGTGCCAGCACCCCCGGACAGCCTAATCAGCCCCAGCATTTT
>once|TRBJ1-2|13|.|TRBV2
CVSSVSGTHGYTF
TGTGTCAGCAGTGTGTCAGGCACCCATGGCTACACCTTC
>.|TRBJ2-7|16|.|TRBV2
CASTEPGVLSSYEQYF
TGTGCCAGCACTGAGCCAGGGGTCCTAAGCTCCTACGAGCAGTACTTC
>.|TRBJ1-5|13|.|TRBV9
CASSKGESQPQHF
TGTGCCAGCAGCAAGGGGGAATCGCAGCCCCAGCATTTT
>.|TRBJ2-3|13|.|TRBV12-5
CASGLRGSDTQYF
TGTGCTAGTGGTTTAAGGGGGAGTGATACGCAGTATTTT
>.|TRBJ1-1|12|.|TRBV18
CASSLQAGEAFF
TGTGCCAGCTCACTACAGGCAGGTGAAGCTTTCTTT